These T cell receptor beta chains were read from a single sample in a study of blood T cell repertoires in COVID-19. The repertoire was sequenced with immunoSEQ multiplex PCR; TCRdb's copy has only in-frame clones and lacks some. The data hold hundreds of thousands of clones, with roughly 84% observed a single time. The sequenced sample was peripheral blood. Receptor source: a man aged 35 to 55 with acute or convalescent COVID-19. CDR3s include the opening cysteine and the closing phenylalanine or tryptophan. D genes are given only for firm matches. Clone size appears in some rows only: once, few, many, or a class for an expanded clone.

abundance: NA; v_gene: TRBV27; j_gene: TRBJ1-1; d_gene: NA; CDR3aa: CASSLSWEITEAFF; CDR3nt: TGTGCCAGCAGTTTAAGCTGGGAGATCACTGAAGCTTTCTTT
abundance: NA; v_gene: TRBV10-3; j_gene: TRBJ2-7; d_gene: NA; CDR3aa: CAISEPGGHSYEQYF; CDR3nt: TGTGCCATCAGTGAACCGGGTGGACACTCCTACGAGCAGTACTTC
abundance: NA; v_gene: TRBV5-5; j_gene: TRBJ2-7; d_gene: TRBD1; CDR3aa: CASSYPGGYEQYF; CDR3nt: TGTGCCAGCAGCTACCCAGGGGGCTACGAGCAGTACTTC
abundance: NA; v_gene: TRBV15; j_gene: TRBJ2-1; d_gene: NA; CDR3aa: CATSIGGGSYNEQFF; CDR3nt: TGTGCCACCAGCATAGGCGGAGGCTCCTACAATGAGCAGTTCTTC
abundance: NA; v_gene: TRBV6-6; j_gene: TRBJ2-1; d_gene: NA; CDR3aa: CASSYSRRGEQFF; CDR3nt: TGTGCCAGCAGTTACTCGAGGCGGGGAGAGCAGTTCTTC
abundance: NA; v_gene: TRBV6-5; j_gene: TRBJ2-1; d_gene: TRBD1; CDR3aa: CASSYGQGKDYNEQFF; CDR3nt: TGTGCCAGCAGTTACGGACAGGGAAAGGACTACAATGAGCAGTTCTTC
abundance: NA; v_gene: TRBV19; j_gene: TRBJ1-1; d_gene: NA; CDR3aa: CASTLKEGAAFF; CDR3nt: TGTGCCAGTACTCTCAAGGAAGGAGCAGCTTTCTTT
abundance: NA; v_gene: TRBV10-3; j_gene: TRBJ2-1; d_gene: TRBD2; CDR3aa: CAISGTSGREQFF; CDR3nt: TGTGCCATCAGTGGTACTAGCGGGAGGGAGCAGTTCTTC
abundance: NA; v_gene: TRBV6-1; j_gene: TRBJ2-2; d_gene: TRBD2; CDR3aa: CASSDAASGRAVGELFF; CDR3nt: TGTGCCAGCAGTGACGCGGCTAGCGGGAGGGCCGTCGGGGAGCTGTTTTTT
abundance: NA; v_gene: TRBV30; j_gene: TRBJ1-5; d_gene: NA; CDR3aa: CAWSVPRLNNQPQHF; CDR3nt: TGTGCCTGGAGTGTACCGCGACTAAACAATCAGCCCCAGCATTTT
abundance: NA; v_gene: TRBV9; j_gene: TRBJ1-6; d_gene: NA; CDR3aa: CASSVGRTHNSPLHF; CDR3nt: TGTGCCAGCAGCGTAGGGCGGACTCATAATTCACCCCTCCACTTT
abundance: NA; v_gene: TRBV7-3; j_gene: TRBJ1-1; d_gene: NA; CDR3aa: CASSSRHPPGGGSEAFF; CDR3nt: TGTGCCAGCAGCTCCCGTCACCCCCCGGGTGGGGGCAGTGAAGCTTTCTTT
abundance: NA; v_gene: TRBV19; j_gene: TRBJ1-3; d_gene: TRBD1; CDR3aa: CASSMGQVPSGNTIYF; CDR3nt: TGTGCCAGTAGTATGGGACAGGTTCCTTCTGGAAACACCATATATTTT
abundance: NA; v_gene: TRBV5-1; j_gene: TRBJ1-1; d_gene: TRBD1; CDR3aa: CASSFGTGGTEAFF; CDR3nt: TGCGCCAGCAGCTTCGGGACAGGGGGCACTGAAGCTTTCTTT
abundance: NA; v_gene: TRBV6-6; j_gene: TRBJ2-7; d_gene: TRBD1; CDR3aa: CASSRADRDLPYEQYF; CDR3nt: TGTGCCAGCAGCCGGGCGGACAGGGACCTACCCTACGAGCAGTACTTC
abundance: NA; v_gene: TRBV5-5; j_gene: TRBJ2-1; d_gene: NA; CDR3aa: CASSLTGSYNEQFF; CDR3nt: TGTGCCAGCAGCTTGACTGGCTCCTACAATGAGCAGTTCTTC
abundance: NA; v_gene: TRBV7-9; j_gene: TRBJ2-7; d_gene: TRBD2; CDR3aa: CASSSRLAGEGPYEQYF; CDR3nt: TGTGCCAGCAGCTCAAGACTAGCGGGAGAGGGGCCCTACGAGCAGTACTTC
abundance: NA; v_gene: TRBV18; j_gene: TRBJ1-2; d_gene: NA; CDR3aa: CASSPPNRVDGYTF; CDR3nt: TGTGCCAGCTCACCACCGAACAGGGTGGATGGCTACACCTTC
abundance: NA; v_gene: TRBV5-6; j_gene: TRBJ2-1; d_gene: TRBD1; CDR3aa: CASSKRQGFTYNEQFF; CDR3nt: TGTGCCAGCAGCAAGCGACAGGGGTTCACCTACAATGAGCAGTTCTTC
abundance: NA; v_gene: TRBV27; j_gene: TRBJ2-7; d_gene: TRBD1; CDR3aa: CASSMGQGRREQYF; CDR3nt: TGTGCCAGCAGTATGGGACAGGGTCGGCGCGAGCAGTACTTC
abundance: NA; v_gene: TRBV11-2; j_gene: TRBJ1-2; d_gene: NA; CDR3aa: CASSLDEGMDGYTF; CDR3nt: TGTGCCAGCAGCTTAGATGAGGGTATGGATGGCTACACCTTC
abundance: NA; v_gene: TRBV27; j_gene: TRBJ2-7; d_gene: NA; CDR3aa: CASSPTQRLSYEQYF; CDR3nt: TGTGCCAGCAGTCCGACACAGCGGCTCTCCTACGAGCAGTACTTC
abundance: NA; v_gene: TRBV30; j_gene: TRBJ1-6; d_gene: NA; CDR3aa: CAWSVSRLNSPLHF; CDR3nt: TGTGCCTGGAGTGTATCGCGCTTGAATTCACCCCTCCACTTT
abundance: NA; v_gene: TRBV6-2/TRBV6-3; j_gene: TRBJ2-3; d_gene: NA; CDR3aa: CASSTRELSTDTQYF; CDR3nt: TGTGCCAGCAGTACTCGGGAGCTCAGCACAGATACGCAGTATTTT
abundance: NA; v_gene: TRBV28; j_gene: TRBJ2-2; d_gene: NA; CDR3aa: CASIGAEHTGELFF; CDR3nt: TGTGCCAGCATCGGAGCGGAGCACACCGGGGAGCTGTTTTTT
abundance: NA; v_gene: TRBV9; j_gene: TRBJ1-1; d_gene: NA; CDR3aa: CASSVGRDTEAFF; CDR3nt: TGTGCCAGCAGCGTAGGGAGGGACACTGAAGCTTTCTTT
abundance: NA; v_gene: TRBV12-3/TRBV12-4; j_gene: TRBJ1-1; d_gene: NA; CDR3aa: CASSLAANTEAFF; CDR3nt: TGTGCCAGCAGTTTGGCGGCAAACACTGAAGCTTTCTTT
abundance: once; v_gene: TRBV5-6; j_gene: TRBJ1-1; d_gene: NA; CDR3aa: CASSPLPGLHTEAFF; CDR3nt: TGTGCCAGCAGCCCTCTCCCGGGACTCCATACTGAAGCTTTCTTT
abundance: once; v_gene: TRBV19; j_gene: TRBJ1-5; d_gene: TRBD1; CDR3aa: CASRDRMNQPQHF; CDR3nt: TGTGCCAGTAGGGACAGGATGAATCAGCCCCAGCATTTT
abundance: NA; v_gene: TRBV19; j_gene: TRBJ2-7; d_gene: TRBD2; CDR3aa: CATGLAGDLTVEQYF; CDR3nt: TGTGCCACGGGACTAGCGGGAGACCTTACGGTAGAGCAGTACTTC
abundance: NA; v_gene: TRBV4-1; j_gene: TRBJ2-5; d_gene: TRBD2; CDR3aa: CASSHDNLAGETQYF; CDR3nt: TGCGCCAGCAGCCACGACAACCTAGCGGGAGAGACCCAGTACTTC
abundance: NA; v_gene: TRBV6-5; j_gene: TRBJ2-1; d_gene: NA; CDR3aa: CASSRYDEQFF; CDR3nt: TGTGCCAGCTCCAGGTACGATGAGCAGTTCTTC
abundance: NA; v_gene: TRBV28; j_gene: TRBJ2-1; d_gene: NA; CDR3aa: CASSLGSGEQFF; CDR3nt: TGTGCCAGCAGTTTAGGTAGCGGTGAGCAGTTCTTC
abundance: NA; v_gene: TRBV5-5; j_gene: TRBJ1-1; d_gene: NA; CDR3aa: CASSLGGHEAFF; CDR3nt: TGTGCCAGCAGCTTGGGAGGCCACGAAGCTTTCTTT
abundance: few; v_gene: TRBV18; j_gene: TRBJ1-5; d_gene: NA; CDR3aa: CASSPAEGSNQPQHF; CDR3nt: TGTGCCAGCTCACCCGCCGAGGGAAGCAATCAGCCCCAGCATTTT
abundance: NA; v_gene: TRBV9; j_gene: TRBJ2-3; d_gene: TRBD2; CDR3aa: CASSVGLAGGDTQYF; CDR3nt: TGTGCCAGCAGCGTAGGACTAGCGGGAGGAGATACGCAGTATTTT
abundance: NA; v_gene: TRBV6-5; j_gene: TRBJ1-6; d_gene: TRBD1; CDR3aa: CASSRQGYDSPLHF; CDR3nt: TGTGCCAGCAGCCGACAGGGGTACGATTCACCCCTCCACTTT
abundance: NA; v_gene: TRBV11-2; j_gene: TRBJ2-1; d_gene: TRBD1; CDR3aa: CASSFGTVNEQFF; CDR3nt: TGTGCCAGCAGCTTTGGGACAGTTAATGAGCAGTTCTTC
abundance: NA; v_gene: TRBV6-2/TRBV6-3; j_gene: TRBJ1-1; d_gene: TRBD1; CDR3aa: CASSYRRQGRTEAFF; CDR3nt: TGTGCCAGCAGTTACCGGCGACAGGGGCGAACTGAAGCTTTCTTT
abundance: NA; v_gene: TRBV10-3; j_gene: TRBJ1-1; d_gene: NA; CDR3aa: CAIRDSNTEAFF; CDR3nt: TGTGCCATCAGGGACTCAAACACTGAAGCTTTCTTT
abundance: NA; v_gene: TRBV5-1; j_gene: TRBJ2-1; d_gene: TRBD1; CDR3aa: CASSLERWTGQGEQFF; CDR3nt: TGCGCCAGCAGCTTGGAGCGCTGGACAGGGCAGGGTGAGCAGTTCTTC
abundance: NA; v_gene: TRBV2; j_gene: TRBJ1-1; d_gene: NA; CDR3aa: CASYASTMNTEAFF; CDR3nt: TGTGCCAGCTACGCCAGTACCATGAACACTGAAGCTTTCTTT
abundance: NA; v_gene: TRBV10-3; j_gene: TRBJ1-1; d_gene: NA; CDR3aa: CAISEAGGTEAFF; CDR3nt: TGTGCCATCAGTGAGGCGGGGGGAACTGAAGCTTTCTTT
abundance: NA; v_gene: TRBV20-1; j_gene: TRBJ1-5; d_gene: NA; CDR3aa: CSASQPSQPQHF; CDR3nt: TGCAGTGCTAGTCAACCGAGTCAGCCCCAGCATTTT
abundance: NA; v_gene: TRBV14; j_gene: TRBJ2-3; d_gene: NA; CDR3aa: CASSQDPGLRTDTQYF; CDR3nt: TGTGCCAGCAGCCAAGATCCAGGGTTGCGCACAGATACGCAGTATTTT
abundance: NA; v_gene: TRBV11-3; j_gene: TRBJ2-1; d_gene: TRBD2; CDR3aa: CASSLVTSGTVEQFF; CDR3nt: TGTGCCAGCAGCTTAGTGACTAGCGGGACCGTTGAGCAGTTCTTC
abundance: NA; v_gene: TRBV5-6; j_gene: TRBJ1-1; d_gene: NA; CDR3aa: CASSSIQGTTEAFF; CDR3nt: TGTGCCAGCAGCTCTATACAGGGTACCACTGAAGCTTTCTTT
abundance: NA; v_gene: TRBV7-2; j_gene: TRBJ1-4; d_gene: TRBD1; CDR3aa: CASSLLGQGNEKLFF; CDR3nt: TGTGCCAGCAGCTTGTTGGGACAGGGGAATGAAAAACTGTTTTTT